This T cell receptor beta chain was captured in a study of cytomegalovirus exposure and HLA in healthy donors. This clone appeared a few times. No antigen is known for it. Study results and limitations: HLA allele associations emerged for about 16,000 TCR beta sequences in a later analysis, at 0.05 false discovery rate. TCR beta V- and J-gene trimming, according to a later analysis, was linked to a missense DCLRE1C variant.

PCR amplification relied on 60 Vbeta primers (plus 13 Jbeta primers). The protocol was immunoSEQ multiplex PCR, while the TCRdb copy is restricted to in-frame clones and leaves out a portion. The table includes 200,000 to 250,000 clones, roughly 88% detected once. In germline, CDR1 is SNHLY, CDR2 FYNNEI. Trimming left V 6 bases short and J 1 base short, with 12 bases between. This CDR3 has 14 amino acids. The donors were healthy bone marrow donors. This clonotype originated in a boy younger than 10 in good health and CMV-seronegative. V is TRBV2 and J is TRBJ1-2; D is possibly TRBD1 (6 bases). The specimen sequenced was PBMCs. CDR3 in DNA: TGTGCCAGCAGAGTCACAGGGAGTAACTATGGCTACACCTTC. Translating it yields CASRVTGSNYGYTF.